The rows below give T cell receptor beta chains drawn from one sample of a study of blood T cell repertoires in COVID-19. This table comes from immunoSEQ multiplex PCR, and its TCRdb copy is limited to in-frame clones, with some not included. Of about 160,000 clones in the sample, more than 75% were seen once. Sequencing input: peripheral blood. Source of these receptors: a woman aged 50 to 60 with COVID-19, enrolled during active disease. CDR3s include the opening cysteine and the closing phenylalanine or tryptophan. Fields, in order: J gene, V gene, clone size, D gene, CDR3 protein, CDR3 DNA. A D gene is named only where the DNA matches it firmly. Expanded clones get a size class; other rows say once, few or many, or leave the size out.

J gene: TRBJ2-7; V gene: TRBV4-2; clone size: .; D gene: TRBD2; CDR3 protein: CASSPLAGGPGEQYF; CDR3 DNA: TGTGCCAGCAGCCCACTAGCGGGGGGGCCAGGGGAGCAGTACTTC
J gene: TRBJ2-1; V gene: TRBV5-1; clone size: .; D gene: TRBD2; CDR3 protein: CASTPGSGGYNEQFF; CDR3 DNA: TGCGCCAGCACCCCAGGGTCGGGGGGCTACAATGAGCAGTTCTTC
J gene: TRBJ2-7; V gene: TRBV28; clone size: .; D gene: .; CDR3 protein: CASSLYKRAYEQYF; CDR3 DNA: TGTGCCAGCAGTCTATACAAGCGGGCCTACGAGCAGTACTTC
J gene: TRBJ2-1; V gene: TRBV7-3; clone size: .; D gene: .; CDR3 protein: CASSLIPAESDEQFF; CDR3 DNA: TGTGCCAGCAGCTTAATACCTGCCGAGTCGGATGAGCAGTTCTTC
J gene: TRBJ2-1; V gene: TRBV30; clone size: once; D gene: .; CDR3 protein: CAWSAFLGGHEQFF; CDR3 DNA: TGTGCCTGGAGCGCCTTTTTGGGGGGGCATGAGCAGTTCTTC
J gene: TRBJ2-7; V gene: TRBV27; clone size: .; D gene: .; CDR3 protein: CASSVRDNPMEQYF; CDR3 DNA: TGTGCCAGCAGTGTCCGGGACAATCCTATGGAGCAGTACTTC
J gene: TRBJ2-7; V gene: TRBV11-3; clone size: once; D gene: .; CDR3 protein: CASSPNSYEQYF; CDR3 DNA: TGTGCCAGCAGTCCCAACTCCTACGAGCAGTACTTC
J gene: TRBJ1-1; V gene: TRBV29-1; clone size: .; D gene: .; CDR3 protein: CSVLALMNTEAFF; CDR3 DNA: TGCAGCGTCCTAGCCCTTATGAACACTGAAGCTTTCTTT
J gene: TRBJ2-5; V gene: TRBV4-1; clone size: .; D gene: TRBD2; CDR3 protein: CASSQGSGGAGETQYF; CDR3 DNA: TGCGCCAGCAGCCAAGGTAGCGGGGGGGCAGGAGAGACCCAGTACTTC
J gene: TRBJ1-2; V gene: TRBV5-6; clone size: .; D gene: TRBD1; CDR3 protein: CASSGWTGSYGYTF; CDR3 DNA: TGTGCCAGCAGCGGATGGACAGGGAGCTATGGCTACACCTTC
J gene: TRBJ2-3; V gene: TRBV7-6; clone size: .; D gene: .; CDR3 protein: CASSESGTRRTDTQYF; CDR3 DNA: TGTGCCAGCAGCGAGTCCGGGACTCGACGCACAGATACGCAGTATTTT
J gene: TRBJ1-2; V gene: TRBV28; clone size: once; D gene: TRBD1; CDR3 protein: CASSWGTGLGGYTF; CDR3 DNA: TGTGCCAGCAGTTGGGGGACAGGTCTGGGTGGCTACACCTTC
J gene: TRBJ1-2; V gene: TRBV4-2; clone size: .; D gene: TRBD1; CDR3 protein: CASSQEGGRGGYTF; CDR3 DNA: TGTGCCAGCAGCCAGGAGGGGGGCAGGGGGGGCTACACCTTC
J gene: TRBJ1-2; V gene: TRBV5-1; clone size: once; D gene: .; CDR3 protein: CASMSNGGYTF; CDR3 DNA: TGCGCCAGCATGAGTAACGGGGGCTACACCTTC
J gene: TRBJ1-1; V gene: TRBV29-1; clone size: .; D gene: .; CDR3 protein: CSVDGGEDTEAFF; CDR3 DNA: TGCAGCGTTGATGGGGGGGAGGACACTGAAGCTTTCTTT
J gene: TRBJ2-3; V gene: TRBV7-2; clone size: .; D gene: .; CDR3 protein: CASSPRGWFTDTQYF; CDR3 DNA: TGTGCCAGCAGCCCCCGGGGGTGGTTCACAGATACGCAGTATTTT
J gene: TRBJ2-3; V gene: TRBV14; clone size: .; D gene: .; CDR3 protein: CASSRGAADTQYF; CDR3 DNA: TGTGCCAGCAGCCGGGGCGCGGCAGATACGCAGTATTTT
J gene: TRBJ1-2; V gene: TRBV6-6; clone size: once; D gene: .; CDR3 protein: CASTRRTGGTLYGYTF; CDR3 DNA: TGTGCCAGCACCCGGAGAACGGGTGGCACCCTCTATGGCTACACCTTC
J gene: TRBJ2-1; V gene: TRBV4-3; clone size: .; D gene: TRBD2; CDR3 protein: CASSQVGAGGSYNEQFF; CDR3 DNA: TGCGCCAGCAGCCAAGTTGGGGCGGGGGGGTCTTACAATGAGCAGTTCTTC
J gene: TRBJ2-7; V gene: TRBV7-9; clone size: .; D gene: .; CDR3 protein: CASSLGGVEQYF; CDR3 DNA: TGTGCCAGCAGCTTAGGGGGGGTCGAGCAGTACTTC
J gene: TRBJ2-7; V gene: TRBV7-9; clone size: medium-sized; D gene: .; CDR3 protein: CASSLSNEQYF; CDR3 DNA: TGTGCCAGCAGCTTATCTAACGAGCAGTACTTC
J gene: TRBJ2-7; V gene: TRBV12-3/TRBV12-4; clone size: .; D gene: .; CDR3 protein: CASTQGQSHEQYF; CDR3 DNA: TGTGCCAGCACCCAGGGGCAGTCCCACGAGCAGTACTTC
J gene: TRBJ2-3; V gene: TRBV11-2; clone size: few; D gene: TRBD1; CDR3 protein: CASSSKMDRGRTDTQYF; CDR3 DNA: TGTGCCAGCAGCTCTAAAATGGACAGGGGACGCACAGATACGCAGTATTTT
J gene: TRBJ2-1; V gene: TRBV28; clone size: once; D gene: .; CDR3 protein: CASSGGAEVPTYNEQFF; CDR3 DNA: TGTGCCAGCAGTGGGGGGGCGGAAGTCCCCACCTACAATGAGCAGTTCTTC
J gene: TRBJ2-1; V gene: TRBV11-3; clone size: .; D gene: .; CDR3 protein: CASSLVWGPENEQFF; CDR3 DNA: TGTGCCAGCAGCTTAGTATGGGGGCCGGAGAATGAGCAGTTCTTC
J gene: TRBJ2-3; V gene: TRBV25-1; clone size: .; D gene: TRBD1; CDR3 protein: CASSPGGASTDTQYF; CDR3 DNA: TGTGCCAGCAGTCCAGGGGGCGCGAGCACAGATACGCAGTATTTT
J gene: TRBJ1-2; V gene: TRBV27; clone size: .; D gene: .; CDR3 protein: CASSPAWGANYGYTF; CDR3 DNA: TGTGCCAGCAGTCCGGCCTGGGGAGCTAACTATGGCTACACCTTC
J gene: TRBJ2-5; V gene: TRBV28; clone size: .; D gene: TRBD1; CDR3 protein: CASSSPGQGSETQYF; CDR3 DNA: TGTGCCAGCAGTTCTCCGGGACAGGGTTCGGAGACCCAGTACTTC
J gene: TRBJ2-2; V gene: TRBV4-3; clone size: once; D gene: .; CDR3 protein: CASSQGHFETGELFF; CDR3 DNA: TGCGCCAGCAGCCAGGGACACTTTGAGACCGGGGAGCTGTTTTTT
J gene: TRBJ1-1; V gene: TRBV19; clone size: .; D gene: .; CDR3 protein: CASALYRETEAFF; CDR3 DNA: TGTGCCAGTGCCCTCTACAGGGAAACTGAAGCTTTCTTT
J gene: TRBJ2-3; V gene: TRBV6-2/TRBV6-3; clone size: once; D gene: .; CDR3 protein: CASSLTGIWDTQYF; CDR3 DNA: TGTGCCAGCAGCCTCACAGGGATCTGGGATACGCAGTATTTT
J gene: TRBJ1-2; V gene: TRBV12-3/TRBV12-4; clone size: .; D gene: TRBD1; CDR3 protein: CASSPGTAYGYTF; CDR3 DNA: TGTGCCAGCAGTCCTGGGACAGCCTATGGCTACACCTTC
J gene: TRBJ2-1; V gene: TRBV3-1/TRBV3-2; clone size: .; D gene: .; CDR3 protein: CASSQGDLDYNEQFF; CDR3 DNA: TGTGCCAGCAGCCAGGGTGACTTAGATTACAATGAGCAGTTCTTC
J gene: TRBJ1-5; V gene: TRBV18; clone size: .; D gene: TRBD1; CDR3 protein: CASSPIGDRVGQPQHF; CDR3 DNA: TGTGCCAGCTCACCTATCGGGGACAGGGTTGGCCAGCCCCAGCATTTT
J gene: TRBJ2-2; V gene: TRBV11-2; clone size: .; D gene: TRBD1; CDR3 protein: CASSLDTGGYTGELFF; CDR3 DNA: TGTGCCAGCAGCTTAGATACAGGGGGATACACCGGGGAGCTGTTTTTT
J gene: TRBJ2-1; V gene: TRBV2; clone size: .; D gene: .; CDR3 protein: CASSLAGQLGEQFF; CDR3 DNA: TGTGCCAGCAGTCTTGCAGGACAGCTGGGTGAGCAGTTCTTC
J gene: TRBJ1-1; V gene: TRBV9; clone size: .; D gene: .; CDR3 protein: CASSVTGGMNTEAFF; CDR3 DNA: TGTGCCAGCAGCGTTACGGGGGGGATGAACACTGAAGCTTTCTTT
J gene: TRBJ2-1; V gene: TRBV7-2; clone size: .; D gene: .; CDR3 protein: CASSLQTGIVSYNEQFF; CDR3 DNA: TGTGCCAGCAGCTTACAGACAGGTATAGTCTCCTACAATGAGCAGTTCTTC
J gene: TRBJ1-2; V gene: TRBV27; clone size: .; D gene: .; CDR3 protein: CASGRTDASGYTF; CDR3 DNA: TGTGCCAGCGGTCGGACAGACGCGAGTGGCTACACCTTC
J gene: TRBJ1-1; V gene: TRBV19; clone size: .; D gene: TRBD1; CDR3 protein: CASSIAHRGTATEAFF; CDR3 DNA: TGTGCCAGTAGTATAGCCCACCGGGGGACAGCTACTGAAGCTTTCTTT
J gene: TRBJ1-2; V gene: TRBV7-3; clone size: .; D gene: .; CDR3 protein: CASSPIAGNYGYTF; CDR3 DNA: TGTGCCAGCAGCCCTATCGCAGGGAACTATGGCTACACCTTC
J gene: TRBJ2-1; V gene: TRBV2; clone size: .; D gene: TRBD1; CDR3 protein: CASSPGQGSYNEQFF; CDR3 DNA: TGTGCCAGCAGCCCTGGACAGGGGTCTTACAATGAGCAGTTCTTC
J gene: TRBJ2-3; V gene: TRBV9; clone size: few; D gene: .; CDR3 protein: CASSVGFQTSTDTQYF; CDR3 DNA: TGTGCCAGCAGCGTAGGTTTCCAGACTAGCACAGATACGCAGTATTTT
J gene: TRBJ2-7; V gene: TRBV7-9; clone size: .; D gene: .; CDR3 protein: CASSSVRVAYEQYF; CDR3 DNA: TGTGCCAGCAGCTCAGTCCGGGTCGCCTACGAGCAGTACTTC
J gene: TRBJ1-1; V gene: TRBV7-2; clone size: .; D gene: .; CDR3 protein: CASSLDPPSSMNTEAFF; CDR3 DNA: TGTGCCAGCAGCTTAGATCCCCCGTCCTCTATGAACACTGAAGCTTTCTTT
J gene: TRBJ2-7; V gene: TRBV5-1; clone size: .; D gene: .; CDR3 protein: CASSTTDNYEQYF; CDR3 DNA: TGCGCCAGCAGCACAACGGACAACTACGAGCAGTACTTC
J gene: TRBJ2-5; V gene: TRBV5-1; clone size: few; D gene: TRBD1; CDR3 protein: CASSSRTGGSETQYF; CDR3 DNA: TGCGCCAGCAGCTCCCGGACAGGGGGGTCGGAGACCCAGTACTTC
J gene: TRBJ2-7; V gene: TRBV4-2; clone size: .; D gene: .; CDR3 protein: CASSQDEVWQGPHEQYF; CDR3 DNA: TGTGCCAGCAGCCAAGATGAAGTATGGCAGGGTCCCCACGAGCAGTACTTC
J gene: TRBJ2-7; V gene: TRBV7-9; clone size: .; D gene: .; CDR3 protein: CASSSDSSYEQYF; CDR3 DNA: TGTGCCAGCAGCTCAGACAGTTCCTACGAGCAGTACTTC
J gene: TRBJ2-5; V gene: TRBV12-5; clone size: few; D gene: .; CDR3 protein: CASGLPTFGTQYF; CDR3 DNA: TGTGCTAGTGGTTTACCGACTTTTGGGACCCAGTACTTC
J gene: TRBJ1-5; V gene: TRBV12-5; clone size: .; D gene: .; CDR3 protein: CASSRDHQPQHF; CDR3 DNA: TGTGCTAGCTCTCGAGATCATCAGCCCCAGCATTTT
J gene: TRBJ1-3; V gene: TRBV9; clone size: .; D gene: TRBD1; CDR3 protein: CASSARTGSGNTIYF; CDR3 DNA: TGTGCCAGCAGCGCCCGGACAGGGAGTGGAAACACCATATATTTT
J gene: TRBJ2-3; V gene: TRBV10-3; clone size: .; D gene: .; CDR3 protein: CAISEGEDTQYF; CDR3 DNA: TGTGCCATCAGTGAAGGGGAAGATACGCAGTATTTT
J gene: TRBJ1-3; V gene: TRBV9; clone size: .; D gene: .; CDR3 protein: CASSVAPDSGNTIYF; CDR3 DNA: TGTGCCAGCAGCGTAGCACCAGACTCTGGAAACACCATATATTTT
J gene: TRBJ1-2; V gene: TRBV15; clone size: few; D gene: TRBD1; CDR3 protein: CASGYRGRLGYTF; CDR3 DNA: TGTGCCTCTGGGTACAGGGGGCGCCTTGGCTACACCTTC
J gene: TRBJ2-1; V gene: TRBV6-5; clone size: .; D gene: TRBD2; CDR3 protein: CASSYSSGGAFEQFF; CDR3 DNA: TGTGCCAGCAGTTACTCTAGCGGGGGGGCCTTTGAGCAGTTCTTC
J gene: TRBJ1-6; V gene: TRBV6-5; clone size: .; D gene: .; CDR3 protein: CASSYSGQSYNSPLHF; CDR3 DNA: TGTGCCAGCAGTTACTCGGGGCAGAGTTATAATTCACCCCTCCACTTT
J gene: TRBJ1-2; V gene: TRBV5-1; clone size: once; D gene: .; CDR3 protein: CASSPAAQTGLANYGYTF; CDR3 DNA: TGCGCCAGCAGCCCGGCGGCACAGACAGGCCTAGCTAACTATGGCTACACCTTC
J gene: TRBJ2-3; V gene: TRBV7-2; clone size: .; D gene: .; CDR3 protein: CASSHRTTSTDTQYF; CDR3 DNA: TGTGCCAGCAGCCATCGGACAACGAGCACAGATACGCAGTATTTT
J gene: TRBJ1-4; V gene: TRBV6-5; clone size: .; D gene: .; CDR3 protein: CASSSGATNEKLFF; CDR3 DNA: TGTGCCAGCAGTTCGGGTGCAACTAATGAAAAACTGTTTTTT